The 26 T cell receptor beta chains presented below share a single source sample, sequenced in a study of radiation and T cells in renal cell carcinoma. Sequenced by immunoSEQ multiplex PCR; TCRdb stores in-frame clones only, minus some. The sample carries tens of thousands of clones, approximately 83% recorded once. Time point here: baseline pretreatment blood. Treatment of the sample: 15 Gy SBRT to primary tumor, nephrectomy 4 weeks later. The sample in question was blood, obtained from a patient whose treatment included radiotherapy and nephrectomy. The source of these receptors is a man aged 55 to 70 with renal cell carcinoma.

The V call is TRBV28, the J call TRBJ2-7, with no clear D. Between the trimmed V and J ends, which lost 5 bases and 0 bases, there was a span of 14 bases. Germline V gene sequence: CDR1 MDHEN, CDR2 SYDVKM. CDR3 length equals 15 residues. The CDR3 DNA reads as TGTGCCAGCAGTCAAACAATCGACGGCTCCTACGAGCAGTACTTC. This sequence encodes CASSQTIDGSYEQYF.

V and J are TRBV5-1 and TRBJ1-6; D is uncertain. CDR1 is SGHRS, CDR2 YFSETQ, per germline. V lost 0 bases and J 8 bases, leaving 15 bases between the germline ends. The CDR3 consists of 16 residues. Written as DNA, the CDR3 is TGCGCCAGCAGCTTGGATGGGCCGGGAGAGTATTCACCCCTCCACTTT. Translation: CASSLDGPGEYSPLHF.

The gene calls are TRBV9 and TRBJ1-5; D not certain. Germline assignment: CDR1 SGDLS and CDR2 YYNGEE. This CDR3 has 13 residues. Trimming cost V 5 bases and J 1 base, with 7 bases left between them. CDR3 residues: CASSIKSNQPQHF. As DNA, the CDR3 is TGTGCCAGCAGTATCAAGAGCAATCAGCCCCAGCATTTT. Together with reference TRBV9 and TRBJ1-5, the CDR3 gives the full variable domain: DSGVTQTPKHLITATGQRVTLRCSPRSGDLSVYWYQQSLDQGLQFLIQYYNGEERAKGNILERFSAQQFPDLHSELNLSSLELGDSALYFCASSIKSNQPQHFGDGTRLSIL.

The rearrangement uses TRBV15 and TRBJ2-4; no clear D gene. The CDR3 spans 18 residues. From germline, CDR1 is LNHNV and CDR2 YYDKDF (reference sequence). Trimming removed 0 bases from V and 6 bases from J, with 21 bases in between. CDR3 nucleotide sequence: TGTGCCACCAGCAGAGATCTCCACAGACTCGCGCCTATAAACATTCAGTACTTC. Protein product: CATSRDLHRLAPINIQYF. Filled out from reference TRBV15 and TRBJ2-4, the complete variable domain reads DAMVIQNPRYQVTQFGKPVTLSCSQTLNHNVMYWYQQKSSQAPKLLFHYYDKDFNNEADTPDNFQSRRPNTSFCFLDIRSPGLGDTAMYLCATSRDLHRLAPINIQYFGAGTRLSVL.

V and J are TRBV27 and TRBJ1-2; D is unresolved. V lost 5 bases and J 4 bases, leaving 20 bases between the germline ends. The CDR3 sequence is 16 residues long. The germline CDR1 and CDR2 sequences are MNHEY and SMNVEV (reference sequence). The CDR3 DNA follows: TGTGCCAGCAGTCCCCTAGTAAGAAGAATGGGCTATGGCTACACCTTC. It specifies CASSPLVRRMGYGYTF.

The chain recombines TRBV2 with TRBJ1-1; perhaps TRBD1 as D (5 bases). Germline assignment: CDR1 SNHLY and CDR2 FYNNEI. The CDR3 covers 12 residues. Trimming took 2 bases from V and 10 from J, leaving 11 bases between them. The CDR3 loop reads CASSERGIAAFF. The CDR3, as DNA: TGTGCCAGCAGTGAACGGGGCATCGCAGCTTTCTTT. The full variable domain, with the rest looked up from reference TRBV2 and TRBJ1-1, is EPEVTQTPSHQVTQMGQEVILRCVPISNHLYFYWYRQILGQKVEFLVSFYNNEISEKSEIFDDQFSVERPDGSNFTLKIRSTKLEDSAMYFCASSERGIAAFFGQGTRLTVV.

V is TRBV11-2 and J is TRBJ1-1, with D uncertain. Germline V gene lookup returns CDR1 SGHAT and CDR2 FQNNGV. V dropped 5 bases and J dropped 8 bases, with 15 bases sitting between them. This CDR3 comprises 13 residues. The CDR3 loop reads CASSLHPSGEAFF. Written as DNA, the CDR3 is TGTGCCAGCAGCCTCCACCCATCGGGAGAAGCTTTCTTT.

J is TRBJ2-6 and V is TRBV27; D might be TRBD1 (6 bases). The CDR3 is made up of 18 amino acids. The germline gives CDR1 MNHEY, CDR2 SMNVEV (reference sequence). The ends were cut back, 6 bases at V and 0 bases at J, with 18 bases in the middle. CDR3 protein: CASSSGTPWSSGANVLTF. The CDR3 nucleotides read TGTGCCAGCAGCTCCGGGACACCTTGGTCCTCTGGGGCCAACGTCCTGACTTTC.

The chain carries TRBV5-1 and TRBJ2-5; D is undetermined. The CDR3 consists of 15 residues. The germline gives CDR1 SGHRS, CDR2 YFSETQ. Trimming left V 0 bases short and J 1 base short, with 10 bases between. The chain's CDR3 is CASSLALQSQETQYF. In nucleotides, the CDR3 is TGCGCCAGCAGCTTGGCGTTACAATCCCAAGAGACCCAGTACTTC. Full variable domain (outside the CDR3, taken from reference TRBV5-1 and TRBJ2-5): KAGVTQTPRYLIKTRGQQVTLSCSPISGHRSVSWYQQTPGQGLQFLFEYFSETQRNKGNFPGRFSGRQFSNSRSEMNVSTLELGDSALYLCASSLALQSQETQYFGPGTRLLVL.

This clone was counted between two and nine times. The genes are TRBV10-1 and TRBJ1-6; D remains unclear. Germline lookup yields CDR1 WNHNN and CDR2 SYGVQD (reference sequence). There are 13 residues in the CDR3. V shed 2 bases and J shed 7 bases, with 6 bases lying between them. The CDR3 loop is CASSEQENSPLHF. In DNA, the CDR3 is TGCGCCAGCAGTGAGCAGGAGAATTCACCCCTCCACTTT.

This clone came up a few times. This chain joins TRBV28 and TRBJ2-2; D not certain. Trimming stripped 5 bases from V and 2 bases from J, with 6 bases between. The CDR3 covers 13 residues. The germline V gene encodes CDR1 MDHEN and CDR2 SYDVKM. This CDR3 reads CASSPSNTGELFF. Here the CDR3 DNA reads TGTGCCAGCAGTCCCAGTAACACCGGGGAGCTGTTTTTT.

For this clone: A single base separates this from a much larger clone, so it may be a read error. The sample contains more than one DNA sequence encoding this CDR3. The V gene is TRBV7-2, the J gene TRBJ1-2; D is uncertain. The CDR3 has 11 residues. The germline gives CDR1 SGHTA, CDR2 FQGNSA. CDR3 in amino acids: CASSLNYGYTF. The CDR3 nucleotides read TGTGCCAGCAGCTTGAACTACGGCTACACCTTC. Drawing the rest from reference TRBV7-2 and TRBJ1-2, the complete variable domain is GAGVSQSPSNKVTEKGKDVELRCDPISGHTALYWYRQSLGQGLEFLIYFQGNSAPDKSGLPSDRFSAERTGGSVSTLTIQRTQQEDSAVYLCASSLNYGYTFGSGTRLTVV.

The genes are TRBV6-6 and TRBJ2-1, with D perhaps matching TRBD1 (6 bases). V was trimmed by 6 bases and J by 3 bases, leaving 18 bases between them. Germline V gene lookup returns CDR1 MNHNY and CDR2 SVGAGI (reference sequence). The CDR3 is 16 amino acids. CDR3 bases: TGTGCCAGCAGGCCAACAGGGACCTCCTTCTACAATGAGCAGTTCTTC. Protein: CASRPTGTSFYNEQFF.

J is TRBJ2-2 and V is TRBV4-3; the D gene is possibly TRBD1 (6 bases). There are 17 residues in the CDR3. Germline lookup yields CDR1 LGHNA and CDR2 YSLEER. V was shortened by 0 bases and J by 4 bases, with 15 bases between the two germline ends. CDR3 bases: TGCGCCAGCAGCCAAGATCTGATCGACAGGAGCACCGGGGAGCTGTTTTTT. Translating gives CASSQDLIDRSTGELFF.

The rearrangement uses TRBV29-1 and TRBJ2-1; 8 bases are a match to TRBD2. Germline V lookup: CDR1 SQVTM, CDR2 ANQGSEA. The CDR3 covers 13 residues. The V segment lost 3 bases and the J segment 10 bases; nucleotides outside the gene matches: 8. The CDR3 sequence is CSVDSGTRGEQFF. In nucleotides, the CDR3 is TGCAGCGTTGACTCCGGGACTAGGGGAGAGCAGTTCTTC.

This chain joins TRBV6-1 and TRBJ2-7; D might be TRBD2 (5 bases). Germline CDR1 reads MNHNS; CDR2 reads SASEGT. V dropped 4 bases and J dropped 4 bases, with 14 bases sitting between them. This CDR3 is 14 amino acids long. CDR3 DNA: TGTGCCAGCAGTGGGTCAGGACTCGCGTACGAGCAGTACTTC. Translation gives CASSGSGLAYEQYF.

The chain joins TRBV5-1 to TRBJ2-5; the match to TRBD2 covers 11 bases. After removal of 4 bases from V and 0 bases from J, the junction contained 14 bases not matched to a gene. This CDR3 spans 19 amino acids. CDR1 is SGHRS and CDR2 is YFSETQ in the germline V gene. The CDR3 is CASSKLGGLAERYQETQYF. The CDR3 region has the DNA TGCGCCAGCAGCAAACTGGGGGGACTAGCGGAGCGGTACCAAGAGACCCAGTACTTC.

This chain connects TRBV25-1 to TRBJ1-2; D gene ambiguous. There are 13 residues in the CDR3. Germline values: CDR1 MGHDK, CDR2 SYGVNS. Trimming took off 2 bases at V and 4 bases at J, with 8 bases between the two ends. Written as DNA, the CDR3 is TGTGCCAGCAGTGAAGGGAATAGCTATGGCTACACCTTC. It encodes CASSEGNSYGYTF.

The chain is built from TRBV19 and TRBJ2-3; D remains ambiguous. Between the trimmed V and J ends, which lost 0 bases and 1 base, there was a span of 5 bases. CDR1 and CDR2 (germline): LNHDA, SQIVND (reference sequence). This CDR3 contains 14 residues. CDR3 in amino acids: CASSIDTGTDTQYF. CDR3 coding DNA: TGTGCCAGTAGTATAGATACTGGCACAGATACGCAGTATTTT.

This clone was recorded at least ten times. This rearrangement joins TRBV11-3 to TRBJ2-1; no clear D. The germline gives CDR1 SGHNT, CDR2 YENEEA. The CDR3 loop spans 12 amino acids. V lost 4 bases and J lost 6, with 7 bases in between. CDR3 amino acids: CASSWTGNEQFF. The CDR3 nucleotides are TGTGCCAGCAGCTGGACGGGCAATGAGCAGTTCTTC.

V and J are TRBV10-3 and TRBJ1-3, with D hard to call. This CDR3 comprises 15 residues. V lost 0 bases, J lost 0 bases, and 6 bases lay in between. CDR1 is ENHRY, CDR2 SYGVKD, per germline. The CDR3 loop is CAISESGPSGNTIYF. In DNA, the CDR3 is TGTGCCATCAGTGAGTCAGGGCCCTCTGGAAACACCATATATTTT.

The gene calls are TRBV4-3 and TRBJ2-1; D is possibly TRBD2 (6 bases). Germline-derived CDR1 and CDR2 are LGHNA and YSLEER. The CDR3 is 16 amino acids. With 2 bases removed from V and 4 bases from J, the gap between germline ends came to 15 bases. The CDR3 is CASSQSSGTQYNEQFF. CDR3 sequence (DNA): TGCGCCAGCAGCCAATCCTCCGGGACTCAGTACAATGAGCAGTTCTTC.

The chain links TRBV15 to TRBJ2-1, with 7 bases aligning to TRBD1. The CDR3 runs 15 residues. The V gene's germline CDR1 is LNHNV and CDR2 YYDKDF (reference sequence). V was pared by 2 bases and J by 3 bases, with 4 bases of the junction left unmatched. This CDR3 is CATSRRSGGYNEQFF. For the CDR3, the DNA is TGTGCCACCAGCAGACGATCAGGGGGCTACAATGAGCAGTTCTTC.

The CDR3 sequence: CASSLLPGTGRGDTQYF. CDR3 nucleotides: TGCGCCAGCAGCCTACTCCCAGGGACAGGCCGTGGAGATACGCAGTATTTT. The rearrangement uses TRBV4-1 and TRBJ2-3; the match to TRBD1 covers 8 bases. Germline CDR1 is MGHRA and CDR2 is YSYEKL. V gave up 4 bases and J gave up 5 bases; unmatched junction bases: 14. This CDR3 contains 17 residues.

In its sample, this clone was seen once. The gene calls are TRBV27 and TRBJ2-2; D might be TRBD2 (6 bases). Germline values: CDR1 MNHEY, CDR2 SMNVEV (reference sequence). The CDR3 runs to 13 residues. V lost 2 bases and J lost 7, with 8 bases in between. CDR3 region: CASSLGGFGELFF. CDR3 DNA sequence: TGTGCCAGCAGTTTAGGGGGGTTCGGGGAGCTGTTTTTT.

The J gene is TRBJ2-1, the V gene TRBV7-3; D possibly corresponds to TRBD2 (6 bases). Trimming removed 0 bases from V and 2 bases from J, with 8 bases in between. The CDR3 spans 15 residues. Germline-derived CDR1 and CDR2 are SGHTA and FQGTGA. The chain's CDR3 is CASSLTSGPYNEQFF. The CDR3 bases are TGTGCCAGCAGCTTAACTAGCGGCCCCTACAATGAGCAGTTCTTC.